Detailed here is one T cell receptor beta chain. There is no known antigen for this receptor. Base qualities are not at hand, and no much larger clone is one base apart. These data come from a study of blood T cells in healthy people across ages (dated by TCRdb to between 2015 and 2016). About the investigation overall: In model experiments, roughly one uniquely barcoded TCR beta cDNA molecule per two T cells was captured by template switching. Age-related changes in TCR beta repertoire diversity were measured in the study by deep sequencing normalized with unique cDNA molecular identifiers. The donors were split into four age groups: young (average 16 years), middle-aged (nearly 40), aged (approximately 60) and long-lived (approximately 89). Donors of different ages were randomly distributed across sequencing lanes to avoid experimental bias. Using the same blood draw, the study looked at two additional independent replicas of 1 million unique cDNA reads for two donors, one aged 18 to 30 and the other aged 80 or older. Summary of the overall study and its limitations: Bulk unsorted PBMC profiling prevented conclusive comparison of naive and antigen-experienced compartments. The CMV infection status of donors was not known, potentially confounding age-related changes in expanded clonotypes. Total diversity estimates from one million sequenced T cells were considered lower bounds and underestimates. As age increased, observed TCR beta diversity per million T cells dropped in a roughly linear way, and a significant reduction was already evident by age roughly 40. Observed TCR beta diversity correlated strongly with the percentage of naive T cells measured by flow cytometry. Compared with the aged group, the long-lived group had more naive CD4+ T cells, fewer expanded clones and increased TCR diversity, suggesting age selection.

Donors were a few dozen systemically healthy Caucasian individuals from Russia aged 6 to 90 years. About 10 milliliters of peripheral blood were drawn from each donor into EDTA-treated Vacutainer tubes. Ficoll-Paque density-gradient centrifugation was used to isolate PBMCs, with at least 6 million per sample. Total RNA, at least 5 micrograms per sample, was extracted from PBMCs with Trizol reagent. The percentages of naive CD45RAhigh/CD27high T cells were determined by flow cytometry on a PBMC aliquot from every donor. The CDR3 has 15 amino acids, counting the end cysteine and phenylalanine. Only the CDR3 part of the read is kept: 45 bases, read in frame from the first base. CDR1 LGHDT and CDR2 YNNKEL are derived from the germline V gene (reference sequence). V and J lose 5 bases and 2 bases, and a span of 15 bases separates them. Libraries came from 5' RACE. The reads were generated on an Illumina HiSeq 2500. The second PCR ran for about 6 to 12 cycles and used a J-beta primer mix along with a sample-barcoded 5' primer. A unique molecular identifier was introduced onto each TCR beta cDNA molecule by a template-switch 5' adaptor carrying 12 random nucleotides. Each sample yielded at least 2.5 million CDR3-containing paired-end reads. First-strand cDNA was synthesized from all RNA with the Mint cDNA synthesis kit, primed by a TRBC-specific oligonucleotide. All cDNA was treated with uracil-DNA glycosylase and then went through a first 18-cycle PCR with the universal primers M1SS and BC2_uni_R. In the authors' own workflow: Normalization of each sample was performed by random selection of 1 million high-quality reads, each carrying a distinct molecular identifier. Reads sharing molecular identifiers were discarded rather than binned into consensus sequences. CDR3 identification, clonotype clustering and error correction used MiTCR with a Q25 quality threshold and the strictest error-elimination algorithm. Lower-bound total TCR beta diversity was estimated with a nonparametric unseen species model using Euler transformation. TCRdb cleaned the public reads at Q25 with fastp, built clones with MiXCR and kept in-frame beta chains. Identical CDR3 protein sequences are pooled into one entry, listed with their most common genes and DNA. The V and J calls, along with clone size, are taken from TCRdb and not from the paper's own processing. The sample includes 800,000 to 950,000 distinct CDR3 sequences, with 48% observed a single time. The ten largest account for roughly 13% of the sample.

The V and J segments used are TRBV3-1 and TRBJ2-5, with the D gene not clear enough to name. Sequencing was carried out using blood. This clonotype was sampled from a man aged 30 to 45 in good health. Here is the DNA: TGTGCCAGCAGCGCCGCAAATGCGATTCAAGAGACCCAGTACTTC. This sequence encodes CASSAANAIQETQYF.